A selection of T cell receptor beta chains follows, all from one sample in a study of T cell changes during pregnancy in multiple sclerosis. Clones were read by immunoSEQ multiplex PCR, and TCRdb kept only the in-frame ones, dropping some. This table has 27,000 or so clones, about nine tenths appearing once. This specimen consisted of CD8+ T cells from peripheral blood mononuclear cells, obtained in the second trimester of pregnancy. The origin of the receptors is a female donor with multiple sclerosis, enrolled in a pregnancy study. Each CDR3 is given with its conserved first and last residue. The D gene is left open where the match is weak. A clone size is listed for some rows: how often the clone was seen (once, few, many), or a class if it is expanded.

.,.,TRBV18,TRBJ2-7,TGTGCCAGCTCACCAGGGCCAAGCTCCTACGAGCAGTACTTC,CASSPGPSSYEQYF
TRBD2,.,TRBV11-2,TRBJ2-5,TGTGCCAGCACCCCTGGGGCTAGCGGTGGCAGGGAGACCCAGTACTTC,CASTPGASGGRETQYF
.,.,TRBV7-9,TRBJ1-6,TGTGCCAGCAGCTTAGATTCCAGCTGGGGGGATTCACCCCTCCACTTT,CASSLDSSWGDSPLHF
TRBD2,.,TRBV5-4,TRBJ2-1,TGTGCCAGCAGCCAACTAGCGGGGGGGCTGGGCGACAATGAGCAGTTCTTC,CASSQLAGGLGDNEQFF
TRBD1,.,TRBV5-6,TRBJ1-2,TGTGCCAGCAGCTTGGAGCCAAAACAGGGGTTACATGGCTACACCTTC,CASSLEPKQGLHGYTF
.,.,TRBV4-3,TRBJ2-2,TGCGCCAGCAGCAGAACAGGAGATTTCACCGGGGAGCTGTTTTTT,CASSRTGDFTGELFF
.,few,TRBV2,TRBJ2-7,TGTGCCAGCAGTGAAGCCAGGTGGGGCAACGAGCAGTACTTC,CASSEARWGNEQYF
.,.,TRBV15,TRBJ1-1,TGTGCCACCAGCGGATTCCGGGACACCGAGAACACTGAAGCTTTCTTT,CATSGFRDTENTEAFF
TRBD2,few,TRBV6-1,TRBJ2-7,TGTGCCAGCAGTGAAGCTAGCGGGGGGGCCTACGAGCAGTACTTC,CASSEASGGAYEQYF
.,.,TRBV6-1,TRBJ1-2,TGTGCCAGCAGCCTTTGGGCCGATACTAACTATGGCTACACCTTC,CASSLWADTNYGYTF
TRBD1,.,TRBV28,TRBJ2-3,TGTGCCAGCACCACCACCGGACAGGGGCTGGCGGGTACGCAGTATTTT,CASTTTGQGLAGTQYF
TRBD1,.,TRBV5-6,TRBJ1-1,TGTGCCAGCAGCTGGGACAGGAACACTGAAGCTTTCTTT,CASSWDRNTEAFF
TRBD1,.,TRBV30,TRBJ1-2,TGTGCCCGGAGTGTCGGGACAGGGGATGGCTACACCTTC,CARSVGTGDGYTF
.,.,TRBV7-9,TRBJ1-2,TGTGCCAGCAGCCACTCTAGCCCAGGGGCCTATGGCTACACCTTC,CASSHSSPGAYGYTF
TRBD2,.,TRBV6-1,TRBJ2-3,TGTGCCAGCAGTGAAGGATGGACTAGCGGGGGGTGGGATACGCAGTATTTT,CASSEGWTSGGWDTQYF
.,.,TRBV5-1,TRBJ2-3,TGCGCCAGCAGCTTGGTAGGGGGAAGTGATACGCAGTATTTT,CASSLVGGSDTQYF
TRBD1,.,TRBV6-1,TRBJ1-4,TGTGCCAGCAGTGTCCAACCGGGACAGGGTAATGAAAAACTGTTTTTT,CASSVQPGQGNEKLFF
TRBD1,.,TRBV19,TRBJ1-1,TGTGCCAGTAGTATACCGCAGGGGGCGGCTTTCTTT,CASSIPQGAAFF
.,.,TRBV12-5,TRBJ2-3,TGTGCTAGTGGTTTGGTACAGGACGGAATTGCTAGCACAGATACGCAGTATTTT,CASGLVQDGIASTDTQYF
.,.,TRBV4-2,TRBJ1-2,TGTGCCAGCAGCCATTTCCCAGGGGAGGGCTATGGCTACACCTTC,CASSHFPGEGYGYTF
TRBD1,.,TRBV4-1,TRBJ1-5,TGCGCCAGCAGCCCTCGGGACAGGGGGTCGGAGCCCCAGCATTTT,CASSPRDRGSEPQHF
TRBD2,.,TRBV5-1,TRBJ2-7,TGCGCCAGCAGTTATAGCGGGGGAACGTACGAGCAGTACTTC,CASSYSGGTYEQYF
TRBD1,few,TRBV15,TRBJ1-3,TGTGCCACCAGCAGGTCAAGGACAGGGTCTGGAAACACCATATATTTT,CATSRSRTGSGNTIYF
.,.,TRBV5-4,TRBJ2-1,TGTGCCAGCAGTACCCAGGGGATCAATGAGCAGTTCTTC,CASSTQGINEQFF
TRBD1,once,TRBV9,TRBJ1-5,TGTGCCAGCAGCCCACAGGGGGGGGACAATCAGCCCCAGCATTTT,CASSPQGGDNQPQHF
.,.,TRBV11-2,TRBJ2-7,TGTGCCAGCGGCCCCCACGAGCAGTACTTC,CASGPHEQYF
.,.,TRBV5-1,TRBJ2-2,TGCGCCAGCAGCTTAGAGGGATACACGAACACCGGGGAGCTGTTTTTT,CASSLEGYTNTGELFF
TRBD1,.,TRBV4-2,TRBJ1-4,TGTGCCAGCAGCCGTGGGGACAGGACTAATGAAAAACTGTTTTTT,CASSRGDRTNEKLFF
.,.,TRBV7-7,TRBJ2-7,TGTGCTAGCAGCTACTCCCCCCGGTACGAGCAGTACTTC,CASSYSPRYEQYF
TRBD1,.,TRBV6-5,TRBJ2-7,TGTGCCAGCAAACTGGGACAGGGGATATACGAGCAGTACTTC,CASKLGQGIYEQYF
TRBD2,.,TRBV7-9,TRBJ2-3,TGTGCCAGCAGCTTTTTAGCGGGGGGAATAGATACGCAGTATTTT,CASSFLAGGIDTQYF
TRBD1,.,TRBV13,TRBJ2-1,TGTGCCAGCAGCGCCCAGACAGGGTTAAATGAGCAGTTCTTC,CASSAQTGLNEQFF
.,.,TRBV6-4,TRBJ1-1,TGTGCCAGCAGTGACGGGACAAACACTGAAGCTTTCTTT,CASSDGTNTEAFF
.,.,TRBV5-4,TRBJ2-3,TGTGCCAGCAGCGCCCCTCCCCGTGGTCCAGCAGGCGCCGCGCAGTATTTT,CASSAPPRGPAGAAQYF
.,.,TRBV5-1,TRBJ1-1,TGCGCCAGCAGCTTCGGCCTTAATACAGGAGATCAGAACACTGAAGCTTTCTTT,CASSFGLNTGDQNTEAFF
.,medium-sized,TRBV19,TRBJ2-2,TGTGCCAGTAAATGGGAGCCATATACCGGGGAGCTGTTTTTT,CASKWEPYTGELFF
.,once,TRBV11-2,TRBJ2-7,TGTGCCAGCAGCTCCTTCAGGGGTGGTGGCTACGAGCAGTACTTC,CASSSFRGGGYEQYF
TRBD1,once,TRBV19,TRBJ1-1,TGTGCCAGTATACAGGGGGTTAACACTGAAGCTTTCTTT,CASIQGVNTEAFF
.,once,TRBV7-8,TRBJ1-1,TGTGCCAGCAGCGCCCCAGGGGCCCTGAACACTGAAGCTTTCTTT,CASSAPGALNTEAFF
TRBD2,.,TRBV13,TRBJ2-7,TGTGCCAGCAGCTTAGGGGGAGGGGATGAGCAGTACTTC,CASSLGGGDEQYF
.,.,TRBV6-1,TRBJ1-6,TGTGCCAGCAGTGAAATCGCTTGGAGGCAGGATGAGCCCCTCCACTTT,CASSEIAWRQDEPLHF
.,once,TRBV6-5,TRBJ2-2,TGTGCCAGCAGTTGGGGGGACACCGGGGAGCTGTTTTTT,CASSWGDTGELFF
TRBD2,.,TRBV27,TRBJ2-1,TGTGCCAGCAGTTTCCGCGGGGGCTCCTACAATGAGCAGTTCTTC,CASSFRGGSYNEQFF
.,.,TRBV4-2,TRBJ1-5,TGTGCCAGCAGCCAAGAAAGCCCCACCAATCAGCCCCAGCATTTT,CASSQESPTNQPQHF
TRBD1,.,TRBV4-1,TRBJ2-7,TGCGCCAGCAGCCACAACCAGGGCAGGGGGCACGAGCAGTACTTC,CASSHNQGRGHEQYF
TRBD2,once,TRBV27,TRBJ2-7,TGTGCCAGCAGTTCACTAGCGGGGCGCCTGGAGCAGTACTTC,CASSSLAGRLEQYF
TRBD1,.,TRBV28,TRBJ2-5,TGTGCCATACGACAGGGCGTATCTGAAGAGACCCAGTACTTC,CAIRQGVSEETQYF
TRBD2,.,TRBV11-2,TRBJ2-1,TGTGCCAGCAGCTTAGATCTTTTGCTAGCGGGTTACAATGAGCAGTTCTTC,CASSLDLLLAGYNEQFF
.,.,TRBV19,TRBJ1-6,TGTGCCAGTCAGTGGGGGGGTTCGAATTCACCCCTCCACTTT,CASQWGGSNSPLHF
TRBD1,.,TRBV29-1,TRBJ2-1,TGCAGCGTTATCATGACAGGGTACGGTGAGCAGTTCTTC,CSVIMTGYGEQFF
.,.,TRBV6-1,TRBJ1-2,TGTGCCAGCAGTGAACGGGGATTTGGCTACACCTTC,CASSERGFGYTF
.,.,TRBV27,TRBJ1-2,TGTGCCAGCAGTTTATTGTCGACAGAAAACTACACCTTC,CASSLLSTENYTF
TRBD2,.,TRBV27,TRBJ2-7,TGTGCCAGCAGTTGGGGGGGATACGAGCAGTACTTC,CASSWGGYEQYF
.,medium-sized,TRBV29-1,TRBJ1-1,TGCAGCGTTGTGACAGTGAACACTGAAGCTTTCTTT,CSVVTVNTEAFF
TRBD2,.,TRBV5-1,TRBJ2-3,TGCGCCAGCGACTTAGCGGGGGGAACAGATACGCAGTATTTT,CASDLAGGTDTQYF
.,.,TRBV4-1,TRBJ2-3,TGCGCCAGCAGCCAAGATGAGGCAGGGGCCCAAATAGATATGCAGTATTTT,CASSQDEAGAQIDMQYF
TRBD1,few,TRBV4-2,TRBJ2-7,TGTGCCAGCAGCCTCACCGGGACAGGGAACTACGAGCAGTACTTC,CASSLTGTGNYEQYF
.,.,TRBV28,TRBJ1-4,TGTGCCAGCGTCAGCCCCAGGGGAACTAATGAAAAACTGTTTTTT,CASVSPRGTNEKLFF